This TCR beta chain appears in the sequencing data of a study of T cell responses to AZD1222 COVID-19 vaccine. TCRdb's table, derived via immunoSEQ multiplex PCR, lists solely in-frame clones and lacks some. This sample yields 150,000 to 200,000 clones, of which around nine tenths are seen a single time; around a tenth belongs to the top ten. Findings and caveats of the study: Sampled repertoires all dated from after the peak T cell response. Spike-spanning, vaccine-associated CD4 TCRs were dominant at 160-218 and 743-854.

V lost 0 bases to trimming and J lost 3 bases; unmatched junction nucleotides: 12. Germline CDR1 is LGHNA and CDR2 is YSLEER. This CDR3 spans 19 amino acids. Pooling of second doses given at about 4 or about 12 weeks was done. Notes on this clone: Its target is not known.

The chain employs TRBV4-3 and TRBJ2-3; 10 bases map to TRBD2. The source of this sequence is an adult who received the AZD1222 COVID-19 vaccine. The source material was peripheral blood, sampled 28 days after the second AZD1222 dose. The CDR3 DNA reads as TGCGCCAGCAGCCAAGATTTACCCCTCGGACTAGCGGTGACAGATACGCAGTATTTT. This encodes CASSQDLPLGLAVTDTQYF.